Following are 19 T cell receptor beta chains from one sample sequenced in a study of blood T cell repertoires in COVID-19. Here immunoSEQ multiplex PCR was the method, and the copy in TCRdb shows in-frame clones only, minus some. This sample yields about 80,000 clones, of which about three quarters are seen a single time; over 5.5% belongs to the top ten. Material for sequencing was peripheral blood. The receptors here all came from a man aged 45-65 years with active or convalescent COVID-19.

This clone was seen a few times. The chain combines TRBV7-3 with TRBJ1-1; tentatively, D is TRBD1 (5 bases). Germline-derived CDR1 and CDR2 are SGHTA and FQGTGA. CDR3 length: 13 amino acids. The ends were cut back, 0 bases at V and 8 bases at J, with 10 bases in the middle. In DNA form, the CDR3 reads TGTGCCAGCAGCTTAACCTGGACACCCGAAGCTTTCTTT. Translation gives CASSLTWTPEAFF.

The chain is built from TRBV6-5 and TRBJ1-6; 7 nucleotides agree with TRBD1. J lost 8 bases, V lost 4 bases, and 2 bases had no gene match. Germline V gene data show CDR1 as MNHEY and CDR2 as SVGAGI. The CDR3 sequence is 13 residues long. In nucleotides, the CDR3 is TGTGCCAGCAGTTTCCAGGGGGATTCACCCCTCCACTTT. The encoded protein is CASSFQGDSPLHF.

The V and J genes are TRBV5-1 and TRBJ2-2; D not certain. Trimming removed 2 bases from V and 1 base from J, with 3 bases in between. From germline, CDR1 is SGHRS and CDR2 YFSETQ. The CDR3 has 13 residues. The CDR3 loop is CASSFGNTGELFF. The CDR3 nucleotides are TGCGCCAGCAGCTTCGGGAACACCGGGGAGCTGTTTTTT.

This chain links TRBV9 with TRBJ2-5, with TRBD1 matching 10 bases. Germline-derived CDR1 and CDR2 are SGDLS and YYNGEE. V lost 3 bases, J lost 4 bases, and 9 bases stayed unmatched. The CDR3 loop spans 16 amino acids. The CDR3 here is CASSARQGARGETQYF. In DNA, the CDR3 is TGTGCCAGCAGCGCCCGACAGGGGGCCCGTGGAGAGACCCAGTACTTC.

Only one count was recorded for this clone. Here the CDR3 reads CASSKGGGRRELAKNIQYF. The CDR3 nucleotides are TGTGCCAGCAGCAAAGGCGGCGGTCGAAGAGAACTAGCCAAAAACATTCAGTACTTC. The V gene is TRBV21-1, the J gene TRBJ2-4; TRBD2 is the table's D call, not checked against the DNA. TRBV21-1 constitutes a pseudogene. CDR3 size: 19 residues.

The CDR3, as DNA: TGTGCCAGCAGCTTAGGCCCGGACAGCAACTATGGCTACACCTTC. This translates into CASSLGPDSNYGYTF. The V gene is TRBV7-2, the J gene TRBJ1-2; possible D gene TRBD1, 6 bases. This CDR3 spans 15 amino acids. The V and J ends lost 1 base and 2 bases respectively, with 11 bases between them. Germline CDR1 reads SGHTA; CDR2 reads FQGNSA.

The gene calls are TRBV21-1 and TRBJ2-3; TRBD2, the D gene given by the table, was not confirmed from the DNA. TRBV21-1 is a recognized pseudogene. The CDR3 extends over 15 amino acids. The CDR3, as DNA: TGTGCCAGCAGCAATCTCGAGTCTAACACAGATACGCAGTATTTT. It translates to CASSNLESNTDTQYF.

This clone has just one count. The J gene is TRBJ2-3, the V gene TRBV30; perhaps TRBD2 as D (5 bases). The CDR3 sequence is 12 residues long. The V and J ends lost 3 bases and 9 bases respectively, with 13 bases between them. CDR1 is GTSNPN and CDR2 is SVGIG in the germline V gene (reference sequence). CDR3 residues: CAWSTARGTQYF. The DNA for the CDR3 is TGTGCCTGGAGCACGGCCCGAGGGACGCAGTATTTT.

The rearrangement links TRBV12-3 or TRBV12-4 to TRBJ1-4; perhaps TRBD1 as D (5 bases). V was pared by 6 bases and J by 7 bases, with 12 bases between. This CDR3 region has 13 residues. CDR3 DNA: TGTGCCAGCAGCTACTGGGGGGGTGAAAAACTGTTTTTT. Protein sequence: CASSYWGGEKLFF.

The CDR3, as DNA: TGTGCCAGCAGCCCGGCTAGAACACAGGGCGGAAATTCACCCCTCCACTTT. This encodes CASSPARTQGGNSPLHF. The genes are TRBV5-4 and TRBJ1-6, with D perhaps matching TRBD1 (6 bases). The germline V gene encodes CDR1 SGHNT and CDR2 YYREEE (reference sequence). The germline V and J ends were trimmed by 4 bases and 7 bases, with 21 bases remaining between them. The CDR3 has 17 residues.

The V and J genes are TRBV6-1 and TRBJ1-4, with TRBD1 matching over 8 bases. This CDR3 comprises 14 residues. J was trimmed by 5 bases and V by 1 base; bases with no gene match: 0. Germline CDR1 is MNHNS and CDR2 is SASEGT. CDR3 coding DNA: TGTGCCAGCAGTGAAGGACAGGGGAATGAAAAACTGTTTTTT. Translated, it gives CASSEGQGNEKLFF.

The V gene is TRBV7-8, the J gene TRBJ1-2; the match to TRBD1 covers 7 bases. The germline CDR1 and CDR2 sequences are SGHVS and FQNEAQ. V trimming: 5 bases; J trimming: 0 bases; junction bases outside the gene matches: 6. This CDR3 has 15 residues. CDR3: CASSTRQGTNYGYTF. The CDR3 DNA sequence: TGTGCCAGCAGCACCAGACAGGGTACTAACTATGGCTACACCTTC.

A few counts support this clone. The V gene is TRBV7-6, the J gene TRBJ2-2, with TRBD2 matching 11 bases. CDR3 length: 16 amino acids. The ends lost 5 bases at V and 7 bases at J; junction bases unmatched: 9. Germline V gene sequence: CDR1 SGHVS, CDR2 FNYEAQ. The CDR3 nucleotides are TGTGCCAGCAGCCGGGGACTAGCGGTCGAAGTCGGGGAGCTGTTTTTT. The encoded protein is CASSRGLAVEVGELFF.

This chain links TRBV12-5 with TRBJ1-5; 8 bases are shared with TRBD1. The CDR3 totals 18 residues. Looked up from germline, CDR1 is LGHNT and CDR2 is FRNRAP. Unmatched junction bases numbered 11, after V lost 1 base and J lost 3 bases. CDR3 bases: TGTGCTAGTGGTTTGGAGCTCCTCGGGACAGGCAACAATCAGCCCCAGCATTTT. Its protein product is CASGLELLGTGNNQPQHF.

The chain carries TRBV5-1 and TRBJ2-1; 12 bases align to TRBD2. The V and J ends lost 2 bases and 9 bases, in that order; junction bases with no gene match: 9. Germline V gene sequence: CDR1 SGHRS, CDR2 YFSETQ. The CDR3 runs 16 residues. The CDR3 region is CASSFSSGGAGSEQFF. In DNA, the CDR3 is TGCGCCAGCAGCTTTTCTAGCGGGGGGGCCGGCAGTGAGCAGTTCTTC. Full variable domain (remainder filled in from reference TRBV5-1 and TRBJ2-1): KAGVTQTPRYLIKTRGQQVTLSCSPISGHRSVSWYQQTPGQGLQFLFEYFSETQRNKGNFPGRFSGRQFSNSRSEMNVSTLELGDSALYLCASSFSSGGAGSEQFFGPGTRLTVL.

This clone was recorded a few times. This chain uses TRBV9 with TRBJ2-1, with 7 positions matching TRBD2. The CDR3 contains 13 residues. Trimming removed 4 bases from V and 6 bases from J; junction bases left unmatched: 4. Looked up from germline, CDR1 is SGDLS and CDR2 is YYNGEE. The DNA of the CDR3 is TGTGCCAGCAGCCCCCCGGGGGGCAATGAGCAGTTCTTC. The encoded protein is CASSPPGGNEQFF.

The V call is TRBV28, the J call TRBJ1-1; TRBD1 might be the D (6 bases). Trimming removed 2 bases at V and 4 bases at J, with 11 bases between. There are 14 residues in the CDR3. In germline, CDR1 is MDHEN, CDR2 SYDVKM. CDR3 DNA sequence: TGTGCCAGCAGTTTAGCGACAGGTCGCACTGAAGCTTTCTTT. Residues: CASSLATGRTEAFF.

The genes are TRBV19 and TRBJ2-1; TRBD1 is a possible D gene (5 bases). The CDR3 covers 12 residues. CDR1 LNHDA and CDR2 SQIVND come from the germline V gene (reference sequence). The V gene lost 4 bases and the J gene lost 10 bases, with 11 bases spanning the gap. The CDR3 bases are TGTGCCAGTAGTAGGGGCGGCAACGAGCAGTTCTTC. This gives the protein CASSRGGNEQFF.

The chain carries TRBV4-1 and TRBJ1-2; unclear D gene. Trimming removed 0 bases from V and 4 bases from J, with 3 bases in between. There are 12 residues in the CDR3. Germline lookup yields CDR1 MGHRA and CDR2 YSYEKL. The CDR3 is CASSQDSYGYTF. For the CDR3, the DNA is TGCGCCAGCAGCCAAGACAGCTATGGCTACACCTTC.